These 19 T cell receptor beta chains were sequenced from one sample in a study of regulatory and conventional T cells in RAG deficiency. Generated by immunoSEQ multiplex PCR, the TCRdb table keeps only in-frame clones and is missing some. This sample carries around 30,000 clones, around 89% of them seen once, and the ten largest clones take roughly 5.4%. The data also belong to a second study, concerning regulatory T cells. That report notes: Amplification used 52 TRBV primers and 13 TRBJ primers.

The sample consisted of CD8+ T cells sorted from blood. The receptors here all came from a human donor in good health.

The chain has TRBV27 and TRBJ2-1; a weak D match, TRBD2 (5 bases). Germline V gene data show CDR1 as MNHEY and CDR2 as SMNVEV (reference sequence). Trimming shortened V by 6 bases and J by 9 bases, and 21 bases separated the two germline ends. The CDR3 has 15 amino acids. CDR3 bases: TGTGCCAGCAGGATCCTCACTAGTACCCCACTTGAGCAGTTCTTC. Amino acids: CASRILTSTPLEQFF.

Here the CDR3 DNA reads TGTGCCACCAGCACTAAAACAGGGTACAATGAGCAGTTCTTC. It specifies CATSTKTGYNEQFF. The genes are TRBV15 and TRBJ2-1; TRBD1 is a possible D gene (6 bases). In germline, CDR1 is LNHNV, CDR2 YYDKDF (reference sequence). Trimming removed 4 bases at V and 4 bases at J, with 11 bases between. The CDR3 length is 14 residues.

The chain combines TRBV11-2 with TRBJ2-1; 9 bases match TRBD2. J gave up 0 bases and V 5 bases, and 5 bases lay outside the gene matches. Germline loops: CDR1 SGHAT, CDR2 FQNNGV. The CDR3 has 16 residues. CDR3 sequence: CASSTPSGVSYNEQFF. The CDR3 region has the DNA TGTGCCAGCAGCACCCCTAGCGGGGTCTCCTACAATGAGCAGTTCTTC.

The V call is TRBV19, the J call TRBJ2-7; D unclear. CDR1 and CDR2 (germline): LNHDA, SQIVND (reference sequence). The V end lost 3 bases, the J end lost 0 bases, and 9 bases lay between the germline ends. The CDR3 covers 14 residues. The CDR3 spells CASSMGLNSYEQYF. CDR3 sequence (DNA): TGTGCCAGTAGTATGGGCCTAAACTCCTACGAGCAGTACTTC.

This sequence joins TRBV7-9 and TRBJ2-5; either TRBD1 or TRBD2 may supply D (5 bases each). This CDR3 has 11 amino acids. The germline V gene has CDR1 SEHNR and CDR2 FQNEAQ (reference sequence). CDR3 sequence: CATGHQETQYF. In DNA, the CDR3 is TGTGCTACGGGACACCAAGAGACCCAGTACTTC. The whole variable domain, filled in from reference TRBV7-9 and TRBJ2-5, reads DTGVSQNPRHKITKRGQNVTFRCDPISEHNRLYWYRQTLGQGPEFLTYFQNEAQLEKSRLLSDRFSAERPKGSFSTLEIQRTEQGDSAMYLCATGHQETQYFGPGTRLLVL.

V is TRBV27 and J is TRBJ2-1; tentatively, D is TRBD2 (6 bases). V was pared by 2 bases and J by 3 bases, with 17 bases between. The CDR3 runs to 17 residues. CDR1 and CDR2 from the germline V gene are MNHEY and SMNVEV (reference sequence). The CDR3 nucleotides read TGTGCCAGCAGTTTACGGGGACTCGAGGAAAGCTACAATGAGCAGTTCTTC. Translating gives CASSLRGLEESYNEQFF.

The V call is TRBV11-2, the J call TRBJ2-5; weak D call: TRBD2 (7 bases). Germline CDR1 and CDR2: SGHAT and FQNNGV. Trimming pared 0 bases from V and 2 bases from J, leaving 13 bases between. The CDR3 is 16 amino acids. For the CDR3, the DNA is TGTGCCAGCAGCTTAGATCTTAGGGGGGGACAAGAGACCCAGTACTTC. It codes for CASSLDLRGGQETQYF.

The rearrangement links TRBV9 to TRBJ2-1; perhaps TRBD1 as D (5 bases). The ends were cut back, 4 bases at V and 9 bases at J, with 14 bases in the middle. The CDR3 sequence is 13 residues long. CDR1 and CDR2 (germline): SGDLS, YYNGEE. DNA for the CDR3: TGTGCCAGCAGCCCCCAGGGCCTGGGTGAGCAGTTCTTC. Encoded protein: CASSPQGLGEQFF.

The J gene is TRBJ1-1, the V gene TRBV13; no clear D. Germline V gene sequence: CDR1 PRHDT, CDR2 FYEKMQ (reference sequence). V shed 5 bases and J shed 0 bases, with 13 bases lying between them. The CDR3 runs to 15 residues. This CDR3 is CASSPLRDLNTEAFF. The CDR3 DNA reads TGTGCCAGCAGCCCCCTCCGGGATTTGAACACTGAAGCTTTCTTT.

This sequence joins TRBV7-3 and TRBJ2-1; no firm D call. There are 16 residues in the CDR3. The V gene lost 2 bases and the J gene lost 8 bases, with 19 bases spanning the gap. Germline lookup yields CDR1 SGHTA and CDR2 FQGTGA. The CDR3 bases are TGTGCCAGCAGCTTAGGGGTGACGAGTCAAAGGGATGAGCAGTTCTTC. Protein sequence: CASSLGVTSQRDEQFF.

The rearrangement joins TRBV5-6 to TRBJ1-1; D not certain. The CDR3 totals 14 residues. Deletions cut 1 base from V and 9 bases from J, with 16 bases between. The germline V gene encodes CDR1 SGHDT and CDR2 YYEEEE. This chain's CDR3 is CASSLSAIRTKAFF. CDR3 DNA: TGTGCCAGCAGCTTGTCCGCGATCAGGACCAAAGCTTTCTTT.

The rearrangement uses TRBV27 and TRBJ2-1, with 9 bases that match TRBD1. The CDR3 totals 16 residues. Trimming cost V 2 bases and J 8 bases; bases outside gene matches: 10. The germline V gene has CDR1 MNHEY and CDR2 SMNVEV (reference sequence). The chain's CDR3 is CASSLGSDRGVDEQFF. Here the CDR3 DNA reads TGTGCCAGCAGTTTAGGGAGCGACAGGGGGGTAGATGAGCAGTTCTTC.

The V call is TRBV27, the J call TRBJ1-5; D is perhaps TRBD1 (6 bases). Trimming stripped 8 bases from V and 7 bases from J, with 18 bases between. Germline lookup yields CDR1 MNHEY and CDR2 SMNVEV (reference sequence). This CDR3 spans 14 amino acids. DNA for the CDR3: TGTGCCAGCCAAACGGGGGGGCCGGGCCAGCCCCAGCATTTT. It specifies CASQTGGPGQPQHF.

The V gene is TRBV7-3, the J gene TRBJ2-7; D is unclear. Per germline, CDR1 SGHTA and CDR2 FQGTGA. The CDR3 spans 14 residues. The V end was cut by 4 bases, the J end by 0 bases, with 10 bases between. CDR3 nucleotides: TGTGCCAGCAGCTCCTCGGGTGGCTCCTACGAGCAGTACTTC. Encoded protein: CASSSSGGSYEQYF.

The CDR3 spells CASSTGHEQYF. In DNA form, the CDR3 reads TGTGCCAGCAGCACCGGCCACGAGCAGTACTTC. The chain couples TRBV7-9 to TRBJ2-7; D gene uncertain. The CDR3 sequence is 11 residues long. Germline V gives CDR1 SEHNR, CDR2 FQNEAQ (reference sequence). With 5 bases removed from V and 5 bases from J, the gap between germline ends came to 7 bases.

The chain has TRBV5-6 and TRBJ1-6; possibly TRBD1 for D (6 bases). The germline CDR1 and CDR2 sequences are SGHDT and YYEEEE. The CDR3 extends over 14 amino acids. The germline V and J ends were trimmed by 8 bases and 3 bases, with 12 bases remaining between them. CDR3 sequence: CASQDSRYNSPLHF. In nucleotides, the CDR3 is TGTGCCAGTCAGGACAGCCGCTATAATTCACCCCTCCACTTT.

The CDR3 DNA is TGTGCCAGCAGTGAACCCGTAGCGGGAGGTTACGAGCAGTACTTC. This translates into CASSEPVAGGYEQYF. The rearrangement joins TRBV6-1 to TRBJ2-7, with 10 bases identical to TRBD2. J gave up 4 bases and V 2 bases, and 5 bases lay outside the gene matches. The CDR3 extends over 15 amino acids. The V gene's germline CDR1 is MNHNS and CDR2 SASEGT.

The chain uses TRBV27 and TRBJ2-2, with D perhaps matching TRBD1 (6 bases). The CDR3 is made up of 14 amino acids. V lost 6 bases and J lost 4, with 12 bases in between. Germline V gene sequence: CDR1 MNHEY, CDR2 SMNVEV (reference sequence). This CDR3 reads CASSPFRGTGELFF. The CDR3 DNA sequence: TGTGCCAGCAGCCCTTTCAGGGGCACCGGGGAGCTGTTTTTT.

This clone has only one observation. J is TRBJ2-7 and V is TRBV4-3; TRBD2 matches 11 bases. The V gene's germline CDR1 is LGHNA and CDR2 YSLEER. Trimming took 0 bases from V and 6 from J; bases not matched to a gene: 7. This CDR3 has 16 amino acids. The CDR3 coding sequence is TGCGCCAGCAGCCAAGATTCGCTAGCGGGAGGTTTCGAGCAGTACTTC. This gives the protein CASSQDSLAGGFEQYF.